The 27 T cell receptor beta chains given below trace back to one sample, sequenced in a study of T cell responses to AZD1222 COVID-19 vaccine. TCRdb's copy holds only in-frame clones and misses some; the assay was immunoSEQ multiplex PCR. The table includes roughly 150,000 clones, 90% to 95% detected once. The sequenced sample was peripheral blood, obtained 28 days after the second AZD1222 dose. Receptors were obtained from an adult who received the AZD1222 COVID-19 vaccine.

This chain joins TRBV2 and TRBJ2-7, with D unresolved. The CDR3 totals 13 residues. The ends were cut back, 5 bases at V and 1 base at J, with 9 bases in the middle. Germline values: CDR1 SNHLY, CDR2 FYNNEI. As DNA, the CDR3 is TGTGCCAGCAGTAGGGTTAGGTCCTACGAGCAGTACTTC. Amino acid sequence: CASSRVRSYEQYF.

The chain couples TRBV5-6 to TRBJ1-1, with 7 bases lining up with TRBD1. Germline CDR1 and CDR2: SGHDT and YYEEEE. CDR3 length equals 17 residues. Trimming removed 3 bases from V and 4 bases from J; junction bases left unmatched: 15. The CDR3 DNA sequence: TGTGCCAGCAGCTCCCTAGGGGACAGTTTAAGTGTCACTGAAGCTTTCTTT. Its protein is CASSSLGDSLSVTEAFF.

This clone was seen once. The rearrangement uses TRBV3-1 (or the pseudogene TRBV3-2) and TRBJ2-7; 7 nucleotides align to TRBD1. V was pared by 0 bases and J by 5 bases, with 7 bases of the junction left unmatched. The length of the CDR3 is 15 residues. Germline loops: CDR1 LGHDT, CDR2 YNNKEL (reference sequence). In DNA form, the CDR3 reads TGTGCCAGCAGCCAAGATTTCGACAGGGTAAACGAGCAGTACTTC. Its translation: CASSQDFDRVNEQYF.

The chain is built from TRBV6-5 and TRBJ1-5; tentative D call: TRBD1 (5 bases). The CDR3 runs to 15 residues. Germline loops: CDR1 MNHEY, CDR2 SVGAGI. V gave up 6 bases and J gave up 6 bases, with 18 bases separating them. The chain's CDR3 is CASRFGGGEGQPQHF. CDR3 nucleotides: TGTGCCAGCAGGTTTGGGGGAGGGGAAGGTCAGCCCCAGCATTTT.

The chain combines TRBV15 with TRBJ2-3; the match to TRBD1 covers 12 bases. Germline V gene sequence: CDR1 LNHNV, CDR2 YYDKDF (reference sequence). V was pared by 10 bases and J by 5 bases, with 7 bases of the junction left unmatched. The CDR3 contains 14 residues. The CDR3 DNA is TGTGCCATCGGGACAGGGGGCGTGGTAGATACGCAGTATTTT. It is translated as CAIGTGGVVDTQYF.

V gene TRBV19 combines with J gene TRBJ1-3; no reliable D call. CDR3 length equals 13 residues. In germline, CDR1 is LNHDA, CDR2 SQIVND (reference sequence). Trimming cost V 10 bases and J 0 bases, with 10 bases left between them. The DNA for the CDR3 is TGTGCCATCGCGGGCCGCTCTGGAAACACCATATATTTT. Its translation is CAIAGRSGNTIYF.

The chain combines TRBV5-1 with TRBJ2-1, with D possibly TRBD2 on 5 matching bases. Germline V gene sequence: CDR1 SGHRS, CDR2 YFSETQ. V lost 4 bases to trimming and J lost 10 bases, with 12 bases between them. The CDR3 has 12 residues. CDR3: CASSPRSGEQFF. Here the CDR3 DNA reads TGCGCCAGCAGCCCCCGAAGCGGAGAGCAGTTCTTC.

The genes are TRBV12-5 and TRBJ1-4; 11 bases are shared with TRBD1. V lost 4 bases, J lost 8 bases, and 9 bases stayed unmatched. Per the germline V gene, CDR1 is LGHNT and CDR2 is FRNRAP. The CDR3 is 16 amino acids. The CDR3, as DNA: TGTGCTAGTGGTTCGCCGGGGACAGGGGGAAGGGAAAAACTGTTTTTT. It yields the protein CASGSPGTGGREKLFF.

V is TRBV9 and J is TRBJ1-6; the D gene is possibly TRBD1 (5 bases). The ends were cut back, 0 bases at V and 8 bases at J, with 6 bases in the middle. Germline V gene sequence: CDR1 SGDLS, CDR2 YYNGEE. The CDR3 consists of 13 residues. The chain's CDR3 is CASSVVGDSPLHF. DNA for the CDR3: TGTGCCAGCAGCGTAGTGGGGGATTCACCCCTCCACTTT.

The chain joins TRBV1 to TRBJ2-7; the DNA was not used to check the table's D call, TRBD1. TRBV1 has pseudogene status. The CDR3 extends over 17 amino acids. The CDR3 spells CTSSPYYDDRAYYEQYF. DNA of the CDR3: TGCACCAGCAGCCCCTACTACGACGACAGGGCCTACTACGAGCAGTACTTC.

The gene calls are TRBV7-2 and TRBJ1-2; D unresolved. The V end lost 4 bases, the J end lost 3 bases, and 18 bases lay between the germline ends. CDR1 SGHTA and CDR2 FQGNSA come from the germline V gene. The CDR3 spans 16 residues. CDR3 DNA: TGTGCCAGCAGCTCCTGGGAACACAGAGTAGACTATGGCTACACCTTC. Residues: CASSSWEHRVDYGYTF.

This clone was seen only a few times. The J gene is TRBJ1-1, the V gene TRBV25-1; D is possibly TRBD1 (5 bases). Germline CDR1 reads MGHDK; CDR2 reads SYGVNS. This CDR3 comprises 13 residues. V was cut by 4 bases and J by 11 bases, with 17 bases left in between. This CDR3 reads CASSGPGTLNAFF. As DNA, the CDR3 is TGTGCCAGCAGTGGCCCGGGGACCCTAAACGCTTTCTTT.

V gene TRBV11-3 combines with J gene TRBJ1-6; TRBD1 aligns across 10 bases. After removal of 5 bases from V and 9 bases from J, the junction contained 13 bases not matched to a gene. This CDR3 has 17 amino acids. Germline assignment: CDR1 SGHNT and CDR2 YENEEA. The CDR3 region is CASSPHRQGAVGSPLHF. The CDR3 DNA reads as TGTGCCAGCAGCCCCCATAGACAGGGGGCGGTTGGTTCACCCCTCCACTTT.

J is TRBJ2-4 and V is TRBV6-5, with D perhaps TRBD1 (6 bases). This CDR3 has 13 residues. With 2 bases removed from V and 9 bases from J, the gap between germline ends came to 11 bases. Germline CDR1 reads MNHEY; CDR2 reads SVGAGI. CDR3 protein: CASSYRQGSIQYF. CDR3 DNA: TGTGCCAGCAGTTACAGGCAGGGGAGCATTCAGTACTTC.

V and J are TRBV7-9 and TRBJ1-1, with unresolved D. Per the germline V gene, CDR1 is SEHNR and CDR2 is FQNEAQ (reference sequence). V dropped 1 base and J dropped 0 bases, with 6 bases sitting between them. The CDR3 is 14 amino acids. The CDR3 DNA is TGTGCCAGCAGCTTAGGGCGTCTGAACACTGAAGCTTTCTTT. Its translation is CASSLGRLNTEAFF. The variable domain in full, with the rest retrieved from reference TRBV7-9 and TRBJ1-1, is DTGVSQNPRHKITKRGQNVTFRCDPISEHNRLYWYRQTLGQGPEFLTYFQNEAQLEKSRLLSDRFSAERPKGSFSTLEIQRTEQGDSAMYLCASSLGRLNTEAFFGQGTRLTVV.

V usage is TRBV2 and J usage is TRBJ1-5; D is uncertain. V was trimmed by 3 bases and J by 3 bases, leaving 12 bases between them. The V gene's germline CDR1 is SNHLY and CDR2 FYNNEI. The CDR3 loop spans 15 amino acids. The CDR3 DNA reads TGTGCCAGCAGTGAGGCAGACGGATACAATCAGCCCCAGCATTTT. Protein: CASSEADGYNQPQHF.

This chain uses TRBV30 with TRBJ1-2; no clear D gene. This CDR3 has 15 amino acids. Trimming left V 3 bases short and J 7 bases short, with 21 bases between. Germline CDR1 is GTSNPN and CDR2 is SVGIG (reference sequence). DNA for the CDR3: TGTGCCTGGAGAGCCCGCGATGGGCGGGAAGGTGGCTACACCTTC. It specifies CAWRARDGREGGYTF.

Regarding this clone: One end of the junction fails to match germline, which may point to a read error. This CDR3 is CASRDSGTASEAFF. As DNA, the CDR3 is TGTGCCAGCAGGGACTCCGGGACAGCTAGTGAAGCTTTCTTT. The rearrangement links TRBV6-4 to TRBJ1-1; 7 bases map to TRBD1. This CDR3 spans 14 amino acids. CDR1 is MRHNA and CDR2 is SNTAGT in the germline V gene.

CDR3 sequence reads: CATSRDWEDGYTF. Written as DNA, the CDR3 is TGTGCCACCAGCAGAGATTGGGAGGATGGCTACACCTTC. The V gene is TRBV15, the J gene TRBJ1-2; D gene unclear. CDR1 is LNHNV and CDR2 is YYDKDF in the germline V gene (reference sequence). V was pared by 0 bases and J by 6 bases, with 8 bases between. The CDR3 consists of 13 residues.

The J gene is TRBJ2-1, the V gene TRBV5-1; D tentatively reads TRBD1 or TRBD2 (5 bases each). The CDR3 spans 13 residues. Germline CDR1 reads SGHRS; CDR2 reads YFSETQ. V lost 0 bases and J lost 9, with 10 bases in between. DNA for the CDR3: TGCGCCAGCAGCTTGGATGGGGCGGGTGAGCAGTTCTTC. It yields the protein CASSLDGAGEQFF.

This chain uses TRBV5-1 with TRBJ2-2; D might be TRBD2 (6 bases). Germline assignment: CDR1 SGHRS and CDR2 YFSETQ. Trimming cost V 4 bases and J 0 bases, with 13 bases left between them. This CDR3 has 16 residues. The CDR3: CASSPPAGSNTGELFF. The CDR3 DNA reads TGCGCCAGCAGCCCCCCCGCGGGGTCGAACACCGGGGAGCTGTTTTTT.

This clone has only a few counts. CDR3 sequence reads: CAIRPDRGSIHSGNTIYF. The DNA for the CDR3 is TGTGCCATCAGGCCCGACAGGGGTAGTATTCACTCTGGAAACACCATATATTTT. This rearrangement joins TRBV10-3 to TRBJ1-3, with TRBD1 identical over 8 bases. The CDR3 covers 18 residues. From germline, CDR1 is ENHRY and CDR2 SYGVKD. V lost 6 bases to trimming and J lost 0 bases; unmatched junction nucleotides: 13.

The chain carries TRBV15 and TRBJ2-1, with D tentatively TRBD1 (5 bases). V gave up 0 bases and J gave up 0 bases, with 12 bases separating them. CDR1 is LNHNV, CDR2 YYDKDF, per germline (reference sequence). The CDR3 contains 17 residues. The CDR3 spells CATSRDTQVSSYNEQFF. The CDR3 coding sequence is TGTGCCACCAGCAGAGATACACAGGTGAGCTCCTACAATGAGCAGTTCTTC.

This clone appeared a single time. The chain joins TRBV3-1 (or the pseudogene TRBV3-2) to TRBJ2-3; D is unresolved. The CDR3 contains 13 residues. Germline V gene data show CDR1 as LGHDT and CDR2 as YNNKEL (reference sequence). V dropped 2 bases and J dropped 2 bases, with 5 bases sitting between them. CDR3 protein: CASSQKATDTQYF. The CDR3 nucleotides read TGTGCCAGCAGCCAAAAGGCCACAGATACGCAGTATTTT.

The V and J genes are TRBV19 and TRBJ1-5, with 8 bases fitting TRBD1. J lost 5 bases, V lost 7 bases, and 10 bases had no gene match. The CDR3 is 15 amino acids. Germline CDR1 reads LNHDA; CDR2 reads SQIVND (reference sequence). As DNA, the CDR3 is TGTGCCAGTATTCTCGACAGGGGTGGGGATCAGCCCCAGCATTTT. Encoded protein: CASILDRGGDQPQHF.

The chain employs TRBV19 and TRBJ1-5, with D perhaps TRBD1 (5 bases). The CDR3 extends over 15 amino acids. The V gene's germline CDR1 is LNHDA and CDR2 SQIVND (reference sequence). Trimming pared 7 bases from V and 2 bases from J, leaving 15 bases between. CDR3 residues: CASNKNRQGNQPQHF. The CDR3 DNA follows: TGTGCCAGTAATAAGAACAGGCAAGGCAATCAGCCCCAGCATTTT.

This chain uses TRBV6-5 with TRBJ1-3; TRBD1 aligns across 7 bases. Germline values: CDR1 MNHEY, CDR2 SVGAGI. Trimming at V came to 5 bases and at J to 6 bases, leaving 10 bases not matched to a gene. This CDR3 spans 15 amino acids. The CDR3 is CASSQSGTVENTIYF. The CDR3 region has the DNA TGTGCCAGCAGTCAGTCCGGGACAGTCGAAAACACCATATATTTT.